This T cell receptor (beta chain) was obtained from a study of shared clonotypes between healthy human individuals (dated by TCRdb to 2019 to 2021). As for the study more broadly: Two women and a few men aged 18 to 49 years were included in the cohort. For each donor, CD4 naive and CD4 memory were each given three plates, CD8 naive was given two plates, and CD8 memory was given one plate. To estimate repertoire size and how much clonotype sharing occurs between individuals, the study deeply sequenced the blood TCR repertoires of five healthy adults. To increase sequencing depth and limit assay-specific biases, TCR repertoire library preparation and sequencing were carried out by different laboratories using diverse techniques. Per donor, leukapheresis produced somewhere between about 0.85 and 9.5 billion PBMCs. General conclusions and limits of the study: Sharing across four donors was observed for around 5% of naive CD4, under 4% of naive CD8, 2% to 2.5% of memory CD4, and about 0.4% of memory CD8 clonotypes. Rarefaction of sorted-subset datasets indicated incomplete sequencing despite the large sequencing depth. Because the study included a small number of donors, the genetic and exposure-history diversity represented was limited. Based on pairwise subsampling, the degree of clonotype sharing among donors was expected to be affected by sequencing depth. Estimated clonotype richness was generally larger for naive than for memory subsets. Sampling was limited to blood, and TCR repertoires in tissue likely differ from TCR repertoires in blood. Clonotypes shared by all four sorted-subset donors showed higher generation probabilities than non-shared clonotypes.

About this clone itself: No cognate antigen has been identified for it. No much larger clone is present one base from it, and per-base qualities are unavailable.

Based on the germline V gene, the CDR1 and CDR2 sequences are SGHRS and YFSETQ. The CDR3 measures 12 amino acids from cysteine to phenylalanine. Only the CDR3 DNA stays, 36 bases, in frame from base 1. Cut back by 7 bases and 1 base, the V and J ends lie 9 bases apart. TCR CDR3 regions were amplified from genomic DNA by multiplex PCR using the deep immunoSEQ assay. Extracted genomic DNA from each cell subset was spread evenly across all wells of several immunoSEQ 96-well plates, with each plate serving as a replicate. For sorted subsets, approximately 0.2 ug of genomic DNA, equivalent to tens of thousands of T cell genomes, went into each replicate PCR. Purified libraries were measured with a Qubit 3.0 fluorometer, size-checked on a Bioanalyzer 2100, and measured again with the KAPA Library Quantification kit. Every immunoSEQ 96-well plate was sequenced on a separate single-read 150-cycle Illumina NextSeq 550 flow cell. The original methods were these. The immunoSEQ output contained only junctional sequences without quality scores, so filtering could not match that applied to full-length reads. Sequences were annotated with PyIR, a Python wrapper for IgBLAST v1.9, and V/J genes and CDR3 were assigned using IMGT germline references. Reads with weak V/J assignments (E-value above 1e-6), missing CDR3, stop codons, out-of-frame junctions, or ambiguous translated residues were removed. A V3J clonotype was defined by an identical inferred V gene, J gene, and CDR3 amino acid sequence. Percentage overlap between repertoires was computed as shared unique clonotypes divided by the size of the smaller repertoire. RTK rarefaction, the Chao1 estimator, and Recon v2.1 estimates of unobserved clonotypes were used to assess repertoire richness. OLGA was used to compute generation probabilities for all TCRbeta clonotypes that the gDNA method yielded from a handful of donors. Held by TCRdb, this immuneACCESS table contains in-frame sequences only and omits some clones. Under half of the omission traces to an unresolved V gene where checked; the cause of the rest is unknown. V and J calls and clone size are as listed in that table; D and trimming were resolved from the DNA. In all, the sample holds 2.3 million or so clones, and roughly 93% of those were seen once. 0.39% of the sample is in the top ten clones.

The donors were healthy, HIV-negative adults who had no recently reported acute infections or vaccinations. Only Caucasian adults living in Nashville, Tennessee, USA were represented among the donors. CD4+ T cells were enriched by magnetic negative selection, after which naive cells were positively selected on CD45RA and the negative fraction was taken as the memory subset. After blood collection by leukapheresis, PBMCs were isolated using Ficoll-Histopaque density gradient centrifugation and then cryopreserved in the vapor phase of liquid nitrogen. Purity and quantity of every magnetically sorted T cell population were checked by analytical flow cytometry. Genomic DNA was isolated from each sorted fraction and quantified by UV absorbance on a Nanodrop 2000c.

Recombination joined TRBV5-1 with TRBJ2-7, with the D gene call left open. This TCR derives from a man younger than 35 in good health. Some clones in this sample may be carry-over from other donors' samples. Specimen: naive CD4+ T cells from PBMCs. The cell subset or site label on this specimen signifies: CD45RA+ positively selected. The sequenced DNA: TGCGCCAGCGCCACAGATTCCTACGAGCAGTACTTC. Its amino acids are CASATDSYEQYF.